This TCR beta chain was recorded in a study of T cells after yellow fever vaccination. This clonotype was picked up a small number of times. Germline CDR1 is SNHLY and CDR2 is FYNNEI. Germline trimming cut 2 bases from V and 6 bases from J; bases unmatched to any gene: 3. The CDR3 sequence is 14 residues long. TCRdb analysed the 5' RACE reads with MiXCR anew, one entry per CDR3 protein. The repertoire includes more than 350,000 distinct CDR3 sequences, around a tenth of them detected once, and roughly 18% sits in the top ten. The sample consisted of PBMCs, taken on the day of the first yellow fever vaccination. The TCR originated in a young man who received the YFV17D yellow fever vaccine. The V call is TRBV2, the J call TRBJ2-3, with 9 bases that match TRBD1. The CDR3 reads CASSETGGVDTQYF. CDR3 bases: TGTGCCAGCAGTGAAACAGGGGGCGTCGATACGCAGTATTTT.